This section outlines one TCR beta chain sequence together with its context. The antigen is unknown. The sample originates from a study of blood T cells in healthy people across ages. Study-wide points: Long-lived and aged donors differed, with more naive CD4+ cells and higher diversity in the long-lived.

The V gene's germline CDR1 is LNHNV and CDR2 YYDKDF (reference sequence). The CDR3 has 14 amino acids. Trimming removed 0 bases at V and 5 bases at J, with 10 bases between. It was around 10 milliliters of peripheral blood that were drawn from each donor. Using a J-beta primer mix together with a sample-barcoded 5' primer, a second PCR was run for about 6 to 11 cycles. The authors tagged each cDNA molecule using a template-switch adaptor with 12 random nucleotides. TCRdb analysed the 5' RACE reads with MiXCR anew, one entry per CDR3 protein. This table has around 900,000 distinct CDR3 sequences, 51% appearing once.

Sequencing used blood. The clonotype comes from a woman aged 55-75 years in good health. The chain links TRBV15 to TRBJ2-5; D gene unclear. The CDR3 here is CATSRDSQGETQYF. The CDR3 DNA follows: TGTGCCACCAGCAGAGATAGCCAAGGGGAGACCCAGTACTTC.